This is a list of T cell receptor beta chains from one sample in a study of T cell changes during pregnancy in multiple sclerosis. Profiled with immunoSEQ multiplex PCR; TCRdb holds only in-frame clones, not every one. The sample has 90,000 to 120,000 clones; almost 95% are singletons. Source: peripheral blood, taken before pregnancy. The receptors were gathered from a female donor with multiple sclerosis, enrolled in a pregnancy study. Both conserved end residues are part of each CDR3. D genes are given only for firm matches. The size field is filled for only some rows; it gives once, few, many or a size class.

size	J	V	D	DNA	CDR3
-	TRBJ1-3	TRBV19	TRBD1	TGTGCCAGTAGTGAAGACAGGGGATTTCATAACACCATATATTTT	CASSEDRGFHNTIYF
few	TRBJ2-7	TRBV5-5	-	TGTGCCAGCACCCCTGGGGGGAATGGGTACGAGCAGTACTTC	CASTPGGNGYEQYF
-	TRBJ2-1	TRBV23-1	-	TGCGCCAGCAGTCAATCGGAGACTGAGTACACGGGTGAGCAGTTCTTC	CASSQSETEYTGEQFF
-	TRBJ1-2	TRBV30	-	TGTGCCTGGAGGAGGGACACCGGCTATGGCTACACCTTC	CAWRRDTGYGYTF
once	TRBJ1-2	TRBV19	-	TGTGCCAGTAGTCCCTACACAGGGTTCTATGGCTACACCTTC	CASSPYTGFYGYTF
-	TRBJ2-7	TRBV28	TRBD1	TGTGCCAGCAGGCGGGCCGGGACAGGTTACTACGAGCAGTACTTC	CASRRAGTGYYEQYF
-	TRBJ1-5	TRBV28	TRBD1	TGTGCCAGCAGTTTCGGACAGGGGGGGAATCAGCCCCAGCATTTT	CASSFGQGGNQPQHF
-	TRBJ2-7	TRBV4-3	TRBD2	TGCGCCAGCAGCCCAGGACTAGCGGGGTCCTACGAGCAGTACTTC	CASSPGLAGSYEQYF
-	TRBJ2-7	TRBV5-1	-	TGCGCCAGCAGCTTGGTTGCATACACCTACGAGCAGTACTTC	CASSLVAYTYEQYF
-	TRBJ2-7	TRBV4-3	TRBD2	TGCGCCAGCAGCCAAGAATTCTCTAGCGGGCCCTACGAGCAGTACTTC	CASSQEFSSGPYEQYF
-	TRBJ2-1	TRBV4-2	TRBD2	TGTGCCAGCAGCCCCATACTAGCGGGGTCCTCCTACAATGAGCAGTTCTTC	CASSPILAGSSYNEQFF
-	TRBJ2-7	TRBV5-1	TRBD2	TGCGCCAGCAGCTTTAGGAGCGGGGTTCGCGAGCAGTACTTC	CASSFRSGVREQYF
-	TRBJ2-7	TRBV28	-	TGTGCCAGCAGTCAATTAGCGGATCACTCCTACGAGCAGTACTTC	CASSQLADHSYEQYF
-	TRBJ2-2	TRBV30	-	TGTGCCTGGAGTGTACTAACAGGGACGACCGGGGAGCTGTTTTTT	CAWSVLTGTTGELFF
-	TRBJ2-7	TRBV11-2	-	TGTGCCAGCAGCCCGGGCTTTGTCAGGGACGAGCAGTACTTC	CASSPGFVRDEQYF
-	TRBJ2-3	TRBV11-2	-	TGTGCCAGCAGCTTAGGAAGGGGAGGCAGGGGCACAGATACGCAGTATTTT	CASSLGRGGRGTDTQYF
-	TRBJ2-1	TRBV2	-	TGTGCCAGTCGACAAAGCTCCTACAATGAGCAGTTCTTC	CASRQSSYNEQFF
once	TRBJ2-7	TRBV7-2	TRBD1	TGTGCCAGCAGCTTAGGAACAGGGGTAGTATCCTACGAGCAGTACTTC	CASSLGTGVVSYEQYF
-	TRBJ2-1	TRBV7-6	-	TGTGCCAGCAGCTTAGGTTCTCGGCAGGGACTCTACAATGAGCAGTTCTTC	CASSLGSRQGLYNEQFF
-	TRBJ2-3	TRBV6-5	-	TGTGCCAGCAGTTACGACGGGTATCAAGATACGCAGTATTTT	CASSYDGYQDTQYF
-	TRBJ2-1	TRBV30	-	TGTGCCTGGAGTGAAGAGGGCCCGATCAGTGATGAGCAGTTCTTC	CAWSEEGPISDEQFF
-	TRBJ2-7	TRBV4-1	TRBD2	TGCGCCAGCAGCCAAGGGGGGGGGTTCGAGCAGTACTTC	CASSQGGGFEQYF
-	TRBJ1-3	TRBV7-9	TRBD1	TGTGCCAGCAGCGGGGGACAGTCTGGAAACACCATATATTTT	CASSGGQSGNTIYF